This TCR beta chain was identified during a study of blood T cell repertoires in COVID-19. V lost 5 bases, J lost 0 bases, and 4 bases lay in between. Germline V gene lookup returns CDR1 SGHTA and CDR2 FQGNSA. This CDR3 comprises 12 residues. Clones were sequenced by immunoSEQ multiplex PCR, and TCRdb holds only the in-frame ones, with some missing. The table lists about 110,000 clones, approximately 85% of them singletons. The sequence was obtained from a woman aged 55-69 years with COVID-19, enrolled during active disease. Sequenced material: peripheral blood. This chain connects TRBV7-2 to TRBJ2-5; D is ambiguous. The CDR3 DNA reads as TGTGCCAGCAGCAACTACCAAGAGACCCAGTACTTC. It specifies CASSNYQETQYF.